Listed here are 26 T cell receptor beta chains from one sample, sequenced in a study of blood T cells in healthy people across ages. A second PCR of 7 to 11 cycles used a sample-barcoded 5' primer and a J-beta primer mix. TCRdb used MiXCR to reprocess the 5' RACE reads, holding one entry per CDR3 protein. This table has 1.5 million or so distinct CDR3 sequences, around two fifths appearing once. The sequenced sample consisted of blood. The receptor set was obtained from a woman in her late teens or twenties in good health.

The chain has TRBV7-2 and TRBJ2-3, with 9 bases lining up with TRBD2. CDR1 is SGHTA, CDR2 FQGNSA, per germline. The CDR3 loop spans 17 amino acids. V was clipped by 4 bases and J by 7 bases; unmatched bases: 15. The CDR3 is CASSWSWGSGRLYTQYF. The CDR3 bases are TGTGCCAGCAGCTGGAGTTGGGGAAGCGGGAGGCTATATACGCAGTATTTT. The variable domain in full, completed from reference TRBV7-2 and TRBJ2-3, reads GAGVSQSPSNKVTEKGKDVELRCDPISGHTALYWYRQSLGQGLEFLIYFQGNSAPDKSGLPSDRFSAERTGGSVSTLTIQRTQQEDSAVYLCASSWSWGSGRLYTQYFGPGTRLTVL.

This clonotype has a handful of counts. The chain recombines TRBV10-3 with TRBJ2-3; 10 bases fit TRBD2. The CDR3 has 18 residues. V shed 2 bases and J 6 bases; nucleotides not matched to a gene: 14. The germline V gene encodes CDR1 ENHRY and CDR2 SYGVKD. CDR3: CAISERESSGGAGDTQYF. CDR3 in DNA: TGTGCCATCAGTGAGCGCGAATCGAGCGGGGGGGCTGGGGATACGCAGTATTTT.

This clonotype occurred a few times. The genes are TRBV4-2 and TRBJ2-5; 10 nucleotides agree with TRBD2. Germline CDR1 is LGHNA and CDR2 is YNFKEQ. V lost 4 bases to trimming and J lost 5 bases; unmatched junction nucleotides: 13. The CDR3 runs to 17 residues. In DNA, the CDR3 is TGTGCCAGCAGCCCAGCCTGGGTAGCGGGAGGAGGCGAGACCCAGTACTTC. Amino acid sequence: CASSPAWVAGGGETQYF.

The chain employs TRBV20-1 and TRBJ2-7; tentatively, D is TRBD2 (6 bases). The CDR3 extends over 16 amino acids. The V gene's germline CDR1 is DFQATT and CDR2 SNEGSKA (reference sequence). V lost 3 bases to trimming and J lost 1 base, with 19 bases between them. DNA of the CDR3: TGCAGTGCTAGTTCAGATCCGGGACTGGGGTCCTACGAGCAGTACTTC. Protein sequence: CSASSDPGLGSYEQYF.

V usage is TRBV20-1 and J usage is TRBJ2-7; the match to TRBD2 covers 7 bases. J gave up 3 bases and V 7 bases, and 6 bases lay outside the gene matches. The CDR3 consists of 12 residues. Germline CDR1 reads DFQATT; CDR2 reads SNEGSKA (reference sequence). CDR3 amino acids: CSVSGKVYEQYF. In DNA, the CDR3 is TGCAGTGTGAGCGGGAAGGTCTACGAGCAGTACTTC.

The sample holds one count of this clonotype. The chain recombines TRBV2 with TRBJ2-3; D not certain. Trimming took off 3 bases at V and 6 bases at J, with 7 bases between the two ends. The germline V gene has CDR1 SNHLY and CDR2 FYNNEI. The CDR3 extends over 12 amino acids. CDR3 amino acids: CASSEMSDTQYF. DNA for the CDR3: TGTGCCAGCAGTGAGATGTCGGATACGCAGTATTTT.

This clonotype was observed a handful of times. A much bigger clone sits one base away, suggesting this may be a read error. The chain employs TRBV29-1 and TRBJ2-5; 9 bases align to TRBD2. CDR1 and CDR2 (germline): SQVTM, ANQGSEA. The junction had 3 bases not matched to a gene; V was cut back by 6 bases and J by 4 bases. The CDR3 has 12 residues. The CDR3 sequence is CSVRAGGETQYF. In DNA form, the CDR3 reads TGCAGCGTACGAGCGGGAGGAGAGACCCAGTACTTC.

In DNA, the CDR3 is TGTGCCAGCAGCTTAGGGCGGTCTAGCGGGAATGAGCAGTTCTTC. Translated: CASSLGRSSGNEQFF. This chain connects TRBV11-2 to TRBJ2-1, with TRBD2 matching 8 bases. Per the germline V gene, CDR1 is SGHAT and CDR2 is FQNNGV. The CDR3 is 15 amino acids. V shed 1 base, J shed 7 bases, and the junction held 6 bases outside the gene matches.

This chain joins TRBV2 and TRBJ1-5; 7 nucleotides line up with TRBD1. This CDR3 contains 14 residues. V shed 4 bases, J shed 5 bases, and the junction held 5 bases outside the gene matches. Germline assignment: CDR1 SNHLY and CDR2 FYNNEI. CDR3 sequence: CASSGDRVDQPQHF. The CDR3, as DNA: TGTGCCAGCAGTGGAGACAGGGTGGATCAGCCCCAGCATTTT.

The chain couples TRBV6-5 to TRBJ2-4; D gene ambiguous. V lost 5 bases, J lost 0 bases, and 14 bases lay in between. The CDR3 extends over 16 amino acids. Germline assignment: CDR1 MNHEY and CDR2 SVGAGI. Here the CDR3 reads CASSPKGPLAKNIQYF. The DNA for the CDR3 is TGTGCCAGCAGTCCAAAGGGTCCCCTAGCCAAAAACATTCAGTACTTC.

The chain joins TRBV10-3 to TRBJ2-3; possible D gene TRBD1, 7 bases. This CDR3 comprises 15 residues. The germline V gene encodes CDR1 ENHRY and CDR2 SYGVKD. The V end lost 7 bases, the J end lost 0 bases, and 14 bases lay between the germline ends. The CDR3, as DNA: TGTGCCATCACCAGGGGGGACACAAGCACAGATACGCAGTATTTT. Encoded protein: CAITRGDTSTDTQYF.

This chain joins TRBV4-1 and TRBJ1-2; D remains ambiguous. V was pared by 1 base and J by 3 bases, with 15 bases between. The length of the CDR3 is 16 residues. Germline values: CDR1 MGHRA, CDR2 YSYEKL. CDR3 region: CASSQGWAQAHYGYTF. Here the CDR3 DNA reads TGCGCCAGCAGCCAAGGATGGGCGCAGGCACACTATGGCTACACCTTC.

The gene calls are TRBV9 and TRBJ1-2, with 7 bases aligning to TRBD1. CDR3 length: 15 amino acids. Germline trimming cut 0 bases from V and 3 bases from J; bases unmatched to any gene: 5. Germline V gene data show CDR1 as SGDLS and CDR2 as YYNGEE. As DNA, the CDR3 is TGTGCCAGCAGCGTAGGACAGGGACCCCACTATGGCTACACCTTC. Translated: CASSVGQGPHYGYTF.

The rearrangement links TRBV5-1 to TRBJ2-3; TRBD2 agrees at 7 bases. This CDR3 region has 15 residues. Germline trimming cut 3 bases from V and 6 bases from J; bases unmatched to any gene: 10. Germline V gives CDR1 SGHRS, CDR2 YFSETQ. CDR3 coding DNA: TGCGCCAGCAGCTCACCCGAGCGGGGTTACGATACGCAGTATTTT. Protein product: CASSSPERGYDTQYF.

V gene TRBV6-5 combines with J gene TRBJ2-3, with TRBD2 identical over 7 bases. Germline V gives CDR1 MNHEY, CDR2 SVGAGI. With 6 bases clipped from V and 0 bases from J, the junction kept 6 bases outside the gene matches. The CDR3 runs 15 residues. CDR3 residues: CASRDLAASTDTQYF. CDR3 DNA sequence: TGTGCCAGCAGGGATCTAGCGGCTAGCACAGATACGCAGTATTTT.

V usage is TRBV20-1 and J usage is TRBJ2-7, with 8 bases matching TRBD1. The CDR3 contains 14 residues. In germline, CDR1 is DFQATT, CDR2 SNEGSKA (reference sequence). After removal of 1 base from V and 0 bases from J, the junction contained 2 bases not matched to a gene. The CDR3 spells CSARGDRRSYEQYF. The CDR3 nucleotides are TGCAGTGCTAGAGGGGACAGGCGCTCCTACGAGCAGTACTTC.

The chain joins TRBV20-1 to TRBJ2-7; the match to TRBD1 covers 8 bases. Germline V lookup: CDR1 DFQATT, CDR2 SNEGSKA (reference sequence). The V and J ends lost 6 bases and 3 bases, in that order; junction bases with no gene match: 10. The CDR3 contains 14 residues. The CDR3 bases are TGCAGTGCCGAACCGCGGGACAGGAACTACGAGCAGTACTTC. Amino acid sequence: CSAEPRDRNYEQYF.

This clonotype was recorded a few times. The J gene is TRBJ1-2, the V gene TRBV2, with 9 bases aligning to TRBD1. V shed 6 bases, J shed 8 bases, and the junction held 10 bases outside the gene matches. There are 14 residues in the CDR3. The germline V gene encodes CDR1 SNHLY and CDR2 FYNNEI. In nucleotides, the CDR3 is TGTGCCAGCAGGGAGACAGGGGGGCCTGAAGGCTACACCTTC. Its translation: CASRETGGPEGYTF.

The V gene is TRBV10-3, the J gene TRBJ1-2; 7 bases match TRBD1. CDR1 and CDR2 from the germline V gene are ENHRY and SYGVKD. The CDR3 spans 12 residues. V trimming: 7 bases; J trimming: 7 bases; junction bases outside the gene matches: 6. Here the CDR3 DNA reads TGTGCCATCACGGGGGACAGCTCTGGCTACACCTTC. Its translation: CAITGDSSGYTF.

Here the CDR3 reads CASSQESGSNEKLFF. CDR3 DNA: TGCGCCAGCAGCCAAGAAAGCGGGTCTAATGAAAAACTGTTTTTT. V is TRBV4-1 and J is TRBJ1-4, with D unclear. The CDR3 sequence is 15 residues long. V was clipped by 0 bases and J by 3 bases, with 8 bases between them. Looked up from germline, CDR1 is MGHRA and CDR2 is YSYEKL.

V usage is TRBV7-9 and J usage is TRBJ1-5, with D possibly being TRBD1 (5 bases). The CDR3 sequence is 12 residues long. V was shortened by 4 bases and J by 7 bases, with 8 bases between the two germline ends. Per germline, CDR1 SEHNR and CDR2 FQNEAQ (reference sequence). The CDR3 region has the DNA TGTGCCAGCAGCTACGACAGACAGCCCCAGCATTTT. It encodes CASSYDRQPQHF.

Here the CDR3 reads CSARWERNTEAFF. In DNA form, the CDR3 reads TGCAGTGCTCGGTGGGAGAGGAACACTGAAGCTTTCTTT. This rearrangement joins TRBV20-1 to TRBJ1-1; D is unresolved. The CDR3 is made up of 13 amino acids. Per germline, CDR1 DFQATT and CDR2 SNEGSKA (reference sequence). V was shortened by 5 bases and J by 1 base, with 11 bases between the two germline ends.

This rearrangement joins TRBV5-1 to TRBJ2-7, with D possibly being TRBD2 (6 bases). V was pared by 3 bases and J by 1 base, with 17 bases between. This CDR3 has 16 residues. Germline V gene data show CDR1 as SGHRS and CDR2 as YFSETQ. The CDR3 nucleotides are TGCGCCAGCAGCTCGCAGGGTAGCGGCAGTTCCTACGAGCAGTACTTC. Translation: CASSSQGSGSSYEQYF.

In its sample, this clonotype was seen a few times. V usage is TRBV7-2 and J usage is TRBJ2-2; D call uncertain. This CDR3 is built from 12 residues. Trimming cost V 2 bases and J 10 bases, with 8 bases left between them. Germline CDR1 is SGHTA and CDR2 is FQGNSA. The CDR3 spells CASSLTVKELFF. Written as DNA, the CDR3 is TGTGCCAGCAGCTTAACGGTCAAGGAGCTGTTTTTT.

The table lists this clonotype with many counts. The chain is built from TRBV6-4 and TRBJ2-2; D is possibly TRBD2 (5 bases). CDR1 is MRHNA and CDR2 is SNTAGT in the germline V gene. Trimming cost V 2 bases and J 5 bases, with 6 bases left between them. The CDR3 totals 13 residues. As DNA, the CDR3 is TGTGCCAGCAGTGACAGGGAGACCGGGGAGCTGTTTTTT. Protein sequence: CASSDRETGELFF.

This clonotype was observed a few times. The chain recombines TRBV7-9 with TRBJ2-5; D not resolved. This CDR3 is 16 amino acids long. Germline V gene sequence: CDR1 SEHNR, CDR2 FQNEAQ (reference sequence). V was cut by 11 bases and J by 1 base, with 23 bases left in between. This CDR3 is CAGSELVGQSQETQYF. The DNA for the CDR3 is TGTGCCGGATCCGAGCTGGTTGGGCAGTCCCAAGAGACCCAGTACTTC.